The 26 T cell receptor beta chains below were found in one sample sequenced in a study of T-cell reconstitution after alpha-beta-depleted transplantation in children. Using unique molecular identifiers, the investigators prepared the TCRbeta library. TCRdb used MiXCR to reprocess the PCR reads, holding one entry per CDR3 protein. The sample includes 70,000 to 100,000 distinct CDR3 sequences, 9.5% to 15% of them seen just once. The starting material was PBMCs from the stem cell graft donor, obtained from the stem cell graft. These receptors were obtained from a human donor who donated a stem cell graft to a child with inherited bone marrow failure.

The sample holds many counts of this clonotype. The CDR3 here is CASSQEPLAGQETQYF. CDR3 coding DNA: TGTGCCAGCAGCCAAGAACCACTAGCGGGGCAAGAGACCCAGTACTTC. J is TRBJ2-5 and V is TRBV4-2; 10 bases align to TRBD2. Germline assignment: CDR1 LGHNA and CDR2 YNFKEQ. Trimming took 0 bases from V and 2 from J; bases not matched to a gene: 3. The CDR3 extends over 16 amino acids.

The sample holds many counts of this clonotype. The chain recombines TRBV3-1 with TRBJ2-7; D perhaps matches TRBD2 (6 bases). The V and J ends lost 0 bases and 1 base respectively, with 13 bases between them. Looked up from germline, CDR1 is LGHDT and CDR2 is YNNKEL (reference sequence). The CDR3 is 16 residues long. The CDR3 DNA reads TGTGCCAGCAGCCAAGATCTTGGGGGGTATTCCTACGAGCAGTACTTC. Residues: CASSQDLGGYSYEQYF.

This clonotype was recorded at least ten times. This chain links TRBV5-5 with TRBJ1-1, with D tentatively TRBD1 (6 bases). Germline V gene data show CDR1 as SGHKS and CDR2 as YYEKEE (reference sequence). The CDR3 runs to 14 residues. Trimming cost V 4 bases and J 4 bases, with 14 bases left between them. Written as DNA, the CDR3 is TGTGCCAGCAGCACCGGGACACTGGGCACTGAAGCTTTCTTT. This translates into CASSTGTLGTEAFF.

This clonotype was seen ten or more times. The chain carries TRBV24-1 and TRBJ1-1; no clear D. The CDR3 extends over 14 amino acids. Germline CDR1 is KGHDR and CDR2 is SFDVKD. With 3 bases removed from V and 4 bases from J, the gap between germline ends came to 11 bases. The CDR3 region has the DNA TGTGCCACCAGTGATGACACCTCGAGCACTGAAGCTTTCTTT. Its translation is CATSDDTSSTEAFF.

At least ten counts were recorded for this clonotype. CDR3 DNA: TGTGCCAGCAGTTTCAGGCGGGGCGTGACTGAAGCTTTCTTT. Protein product: CASSFRRGVTEAFF. V and J are TRBV12-3 or TRBV12-4 and TRBJ1-1; D is perhaps TRBD1 (5 bases). CDR3 size: 14 residues. The V and J ends lost 3 bases and 5 bases respectively, with 13 bases between them.

This clonotype was picked up many times. The chain recombines TRBV28 with TRBJ1-6, with D maybe TRBD1 (5 bases). The CDR3 has 15 amino acids. The V gene lost 4 bases and the J gene lost 5 bases, with 12 bases spanning the gap. In germline, CDR1 is MDHEN, CDR2 SYDVKM. CDR3: CASSYPGTDNSPLHF. The DNA of the CDR3 is TGTGCCAGCAGTTACCCCGGGACGGATAATTCACCCCTCCACTTT.

This clonotype was counted many times. The rearrangement links TRBV5-1 to TRBJ1-4; TRBD1 agrees at 8 bases. V lost 7 bases and J lost 2; bases outside the gene matches: 13. Germline V lookup: CDR1 SGHRS, CDR2 YFSETQ. The CDR3 length is 17 residues. CDR3 residues: CASATGTGSGTNEKLFF. The DNA for the CDR3 is TGCGCCAGCGCTACCGGGACAGGATCGGGTACTAATGAAAAACTGTTTTTT.

This clonotype was recorded at least ten times. The rearrangement uses TRBV12-3 or TRBV12-4 and TRBJ1-3, with D possibly being TRBD1 (5 bases). The V end lost 2 bases, the J end lost 4 bases, and 9 bases lay between the germline ends. The CDR3 sequence is 14 residues long. The CDR3 protein is CASSLRGYGNTIYF. The CDR3 nucleotides are TGTGCCAGCAGTTTAAGGGGTTACGGAAACACCATATATTTT.

This clonotype was seen repeatedly, ten times or more. This may arise from a read error, as a much more abundant clone is one base away. The chain uses TRBV4-2 and TRBJ1-1, with D uncertain. Germline CDR1 LGHNA, CDR2 YNFKEQ. Between the trimmed V and J ends, which lost 1 base and 3 bases, there was a span of 9 bases. This CDR3 has 14 residues. The CDR3 sequence: CASSQGDMDTEAFF. The CDR3 DNA sequence: TGTGCCAGCAGCCAAGGGGATATGGACACTGAAGCTTTCTTT.

This sequence joins TRBV2 and TRBJ2-2, with D possibly being TRBD1 (5 bases). Per the germline V gene, CDR1 is SNHLY and CDR2 is FYNNEI. The CDR3 covers 15 residues. V was cut by 7 bases and J by 0 bases, with 12 bases left in between. The CDR3 nucleotides are TGTGCCAGCATCGACAGCCCTGCGAACACCGGGGAGCTGTTTTTT. This codes for CASIDSPANTGELFF.

This clonotype was observed at least ten times. Here the CDR3 reads CASSLAEINGYTF. In DNA, the CDR3 is TGTGCCAGCAGCCTGGCCGAGATCAATGGCTACACCTTC. This chain uses TRBV7-8 with TRBJ1-2, with D unresolved. The length of the CDR3 is 13 residues. Germline CDR1 is SGHVS and CDR2 is FQNEAQ. Trimming shortened V by 5 bases and J by 6 bases, and 13 bases separated the two germline ends.

The gene calls are TRBV7-9 and TRBJ1-2, with a weak D call TRBD1 (5 bases). CDR3 length: 15 residues. Germline V gene data show CDR1 as SEHNR and CDR2 as FQNEAQ (reference sequence). V was shortened by 3 bases and J by 3 bases, with 14 bases between the two germline ends. The CDR3 DNA sequence: TGTGCCAGCAGCTTCGACAGAGCCGTATACTATGGCTACACCTTC. Protein product: CASSFDRAVYYGYTF.

This clonotype occurred many times. V and J are TRBV6-1 and TRBJ2-3; possibly TRBD1 for D (6 bases). Between the trimmed V and J ends, which lost 0 bases and 2 bases, there was a span of 18 bases. There are 18 residues in the CDR3. Germline CDR1 is MNHNS and CDR2 is SASEGT. The CDR3 loop is CASSEAPGQGPNTDTQYF. For the CDR3, the DNA is TGTGCCAGCAGTGAAGCGCCGGGACAAGGGCCCAACACAGATACGCAGTATTTT.

The V gene is TRBV28, the J gene TRBJ1-1; possibly TRBD1 for D (5 bases). Trimming took off 3 bases at V and 5 bases at J, with 16 bases between the two ends. CDR3 size: 15 residues. Germline CDR1 reads MDHEN; CDR2 reads SYDVKM. Here the CDR3 reads CASSLEPGRKTEAFF. The CDR3 DNA reads TGTGCCAGCAGTTTGGAACCGGGACGGAAGACTGAAGCTTTCTTT.

This clonotype has a count of ten or more. The chain is built from TRBV5-1 and TRBJ2-6; D ambiguous. This CDR3 has 14 amino acids. Trimming removed 4 bases at V and 0 bases at J, with 5 bases between. Germline V gene sequence: CDR1 SGHRS, CDR2 YFSETQ. This CDR3 is CASSLSSGANVLTF. The CDR3 region has the DNA TGCGCCAGCAGCCTGAGCTCTGGGGCCAACGTCCTGACTTTC.

A few counts support this clonotype. The chain employs TRBV12-5 and TRBJ2-7; tentative D call: TRBD1 (6 bases). The ends were cut back, 2 bases at V and 4 bases at J, with 12 bases in the middle. This CDR3 spans 14 amino acids. Germline CDR1 is LGHNT and CDR2 is FRNRAP. CDR3 region: CASGLSGQRYEQYF. DNA of the CDR3: TGTGCTAGTGGTTTGTCAGGACAGCGGTACGAGCAGTACTTC.

This clonotype was seen repeatedly, ten times or more. CDR3 nucleotides: TGTGCCAGCAGTTTAGCGGGAGCGAACACCGGGGAGCTGTTTTTT. Translated: CASSLAGANTGELFF. J is TRBJ2-2 and V is TRBV28, with TRBD2 matching over 7 bases. Trimming at V came to 2 bases and at J to 0 bases, leaving 0 bases not matched to a gene. The CDR3 sequence is 15 residues long. Germline assignment: CDR1 MDHEN and CDR2 SYDVKM.

V and J are TRBV2 and TRBJ1-3, with D tentatively TRBD1 (5 bases). CDR3 size: 16 residues. Germline assignment: CDR1 SNHLY and CDR2 FYNNEI. Trimming pared 2 bases from V and 0 bases from J, leaving 11 bases between. CDR3: CASSERYRSSGNTIYF. The CDR3 nucleotides are TGTGCCAGCAGTGAAAGGTACAGGAGCTCTGGAAACACCATATATTTT.

The J gene is TRBJ2-2, the V gene TRBV7-3; D remains ambiguous. Germline CDR1 reads SGHTA; CDR2 reads FQGTGA. Between the trimmed V and J ends, which lost 5 bases and 0 bases, there was a span of 10 bases. The CDR3 runs to 15 residues. The CDR3 DNA is TGTGCCAGCAGCCCCCAGACCGCGAACACCGGGGAGCTGTTTTTT. It encodes CASSPQTANTGELFF. The whole variable domain, remainder taken from reference TRBV7-3 and TRBJ2-2, is GAGVSQTPSNKVTEKGKYVELRCDPISGHTALYWYRQSLGQGPEFLIYFQGTGAADDSGLPNDRFFAVRPEGSVSTLKIQRTERGDSAVYLCASSPQTANTGELFFGEGSRLTVL.

The table lists this clonotype with many counts. The chain's CDR3 is CASNRPSTEAFF. CDR3 sequence (DNA): TGTGCCAGTAATCGCCCCTCCACTGAAGCTTTCTTT. The J gene is TRBJ1-1, the V gene TRBV19, with no clear D. CDR3 length: 12 residues. CDR1 is LNHDA and CDR2 is SQIVND in the germline V gene (reference sequence). The V end lost 7 bases, the J end lost 4 bases, and 10 bases lay between the germline ends.

This clonotype was seen at least ten times. This chain connects TRBV7-9 to TRBJ1-2, with a weak D call TRBD1 (5 bases). There are 14 residues in the CDR3. Trimming shortened V by 3 bases and J by 3 bases, and 11 bases separated the two germline ends. From germline, CDR1 is SEHNR and CDR2 FQNEAQ (reference sequence). CDR3 bases: TGTGCCAGCAGCTTGAGGGGAAGAGACTATGGCTACACCTTC. Translating it yields CASSLRGRDYGYTF.

This clonotype was counted ten times or more. This sequence joins TRBV29-1 and TRBJ2-4, with 8 bases matching TRBD2. The germline V gene has CDR1 SQVTM and CDR2 ANQGSEA. V was pared by 6 bases and J by 8 bases, with 6 bases of the junction left unmatched. The CDR3 sequence is 12 residues long. CDR3 sequence: CSVGLAEDIQYF. CDR3 DNA: TGCAGCGTCGGACTAGCAGAAGACATTCAGTACTTC.

This clonotype came up many times. This chain joins TRBV19 and TRBJ2-7; D ambiguous. Per the germline V gene, CDR1 is LNHDA and CDR2 is SQIVND (reference sequence). Trimming took 3 bases from V and 4 from J, leaving 10 bases between them. This CDR3 spans 13 amino acids. As DNA, the CDR3 is TGTGCCAGTAGTATTGGGGAACAGTACGAGCAGTACTTC. Its protein product is CASSIGEQYEQYF.

This clonotype has a count of ten or more. The V call is TRBV10-3, the J call TRBJ2-7; maybe TRBD2 (5 bases). The CDR3 has 13 residues. The ends were cut back, 7 bases at V and 1 base at J, with 11 bases in the middle. Looked up from germline, CDR1 is ENHRY and CDR2 is SYGVKD. DNA of the CDR3: TGTGCCATCATGGGCGGGTCTTCCTACGAGCAGTACTTC. Its translation is CAIMGGSSYEQYF.

Ten or more counts support this clonotype. This chain connects TRBV7-2 to TRBJ2-5; tentative D call: TRBD1 (7 bases). In germline, CDR1 is SGHTA, CDR2 FQGNSA. CDR3 size: 14 residues. V dropped 7 bases and J dropped 1 base, with 13 bases sitting between them. The CDR3 region has the DNA TGTGCCAGCACCCCAGGGGGGTTCCAAGAGACCCAGTACTTC. Amino acid sequence: CASTPGGFQETQYF.

The table lists this clonotype with a few counts. The chain recombines TRBV18 with TRBJ2-6; D is uncertain. Germline V CDR1 and CDR2: KGHSH, LQKENI. The CDR3 has 15 residues. V shed 4 bases and J shed 4 bases, with 11 bases lying between them. This CDR3 is CASSRLKGGANVLTF. The CDR3 DNA reads as TGTGCCAGCTCACGCCTAAAAGGGGGGGCCAACGTCCTGACTTTC.